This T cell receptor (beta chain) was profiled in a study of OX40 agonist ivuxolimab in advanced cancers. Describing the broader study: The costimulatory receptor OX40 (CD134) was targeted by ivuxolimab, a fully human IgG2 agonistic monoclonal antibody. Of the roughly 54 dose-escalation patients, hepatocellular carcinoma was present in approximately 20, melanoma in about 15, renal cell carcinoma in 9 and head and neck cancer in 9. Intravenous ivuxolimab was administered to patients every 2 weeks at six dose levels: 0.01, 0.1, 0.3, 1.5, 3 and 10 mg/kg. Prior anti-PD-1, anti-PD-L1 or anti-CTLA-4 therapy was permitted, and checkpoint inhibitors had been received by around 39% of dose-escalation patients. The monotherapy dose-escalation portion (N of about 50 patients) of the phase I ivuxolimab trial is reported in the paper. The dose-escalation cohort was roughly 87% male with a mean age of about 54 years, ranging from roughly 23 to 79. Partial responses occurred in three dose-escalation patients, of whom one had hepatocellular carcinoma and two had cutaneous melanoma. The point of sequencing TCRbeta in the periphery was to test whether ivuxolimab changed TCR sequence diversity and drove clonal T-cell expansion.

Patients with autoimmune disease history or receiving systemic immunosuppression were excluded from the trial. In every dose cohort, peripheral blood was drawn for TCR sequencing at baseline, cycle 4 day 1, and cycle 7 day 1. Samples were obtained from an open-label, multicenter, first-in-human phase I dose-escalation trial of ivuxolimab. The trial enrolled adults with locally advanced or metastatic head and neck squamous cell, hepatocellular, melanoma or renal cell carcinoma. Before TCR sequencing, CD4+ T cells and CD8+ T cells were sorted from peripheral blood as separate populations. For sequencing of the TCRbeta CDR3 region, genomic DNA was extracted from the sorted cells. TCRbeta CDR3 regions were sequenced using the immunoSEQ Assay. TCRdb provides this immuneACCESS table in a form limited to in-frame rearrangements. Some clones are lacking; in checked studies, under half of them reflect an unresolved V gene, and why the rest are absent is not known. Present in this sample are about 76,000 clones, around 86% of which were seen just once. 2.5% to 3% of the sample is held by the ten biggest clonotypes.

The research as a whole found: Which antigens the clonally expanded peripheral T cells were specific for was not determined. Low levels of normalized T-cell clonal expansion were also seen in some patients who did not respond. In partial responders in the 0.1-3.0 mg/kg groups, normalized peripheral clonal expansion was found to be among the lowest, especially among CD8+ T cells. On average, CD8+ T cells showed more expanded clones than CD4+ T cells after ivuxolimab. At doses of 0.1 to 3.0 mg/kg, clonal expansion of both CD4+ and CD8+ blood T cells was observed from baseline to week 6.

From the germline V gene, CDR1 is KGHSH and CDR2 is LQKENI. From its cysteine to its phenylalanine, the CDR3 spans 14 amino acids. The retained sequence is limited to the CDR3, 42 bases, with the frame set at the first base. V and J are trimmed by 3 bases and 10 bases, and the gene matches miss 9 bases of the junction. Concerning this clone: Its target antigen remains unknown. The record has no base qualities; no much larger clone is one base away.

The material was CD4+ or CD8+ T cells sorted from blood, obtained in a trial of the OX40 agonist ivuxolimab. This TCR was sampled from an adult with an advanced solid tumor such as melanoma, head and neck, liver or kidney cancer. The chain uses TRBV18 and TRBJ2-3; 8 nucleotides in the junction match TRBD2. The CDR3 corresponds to CASSPPLGTSAQYF. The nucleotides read TGTGCCAGCTCACCGCCTCTCGGGACTAGTGCGCAGTATTTT.